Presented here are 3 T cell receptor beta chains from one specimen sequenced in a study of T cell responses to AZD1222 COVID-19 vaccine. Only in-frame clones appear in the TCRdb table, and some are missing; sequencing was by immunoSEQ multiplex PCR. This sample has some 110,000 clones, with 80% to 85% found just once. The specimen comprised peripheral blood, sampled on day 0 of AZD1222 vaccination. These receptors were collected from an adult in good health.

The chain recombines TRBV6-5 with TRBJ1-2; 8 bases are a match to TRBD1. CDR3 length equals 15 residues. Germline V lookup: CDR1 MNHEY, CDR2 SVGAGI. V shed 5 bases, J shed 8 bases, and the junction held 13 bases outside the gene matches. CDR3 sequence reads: CASSTDRTGRGGYTF. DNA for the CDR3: TGTGCCAGCAGTACCGACCGGACAGGGAGGGGAGGCTACACCTTC.

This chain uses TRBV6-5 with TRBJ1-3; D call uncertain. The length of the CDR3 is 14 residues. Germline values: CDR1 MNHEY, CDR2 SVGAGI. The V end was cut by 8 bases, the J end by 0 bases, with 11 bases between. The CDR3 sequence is CASATASSGNTIYF. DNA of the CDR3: TGTGCCAGCGCAACGGCGAGCTCTGGAAACACCATATATTTT.

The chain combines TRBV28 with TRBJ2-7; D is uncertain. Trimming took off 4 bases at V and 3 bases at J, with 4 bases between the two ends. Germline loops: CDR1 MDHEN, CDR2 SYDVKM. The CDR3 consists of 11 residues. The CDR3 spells CASSSNYEQYF. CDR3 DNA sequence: TGTGCCAGCAGTTCCAACTACGAGCAGTACTTC.